Shown below are 31 T cell receptor beta chains from a single sample sequenced in a study of blood T cell repertoires in COVID-19. TCRdb's table, derived via immunoSEQ multiplex PCR, lists solely in-frame clones and lacks some. Of fewer than 350,000 clones listed, around 84% are singletons. The sample consisted of PBMCs or T cells enriched from blood (not recorded which). The origin of the receptors is a young woman who had been exposed to COVID-19.

This chain links TRBV18 with TRBJ1-3; perhaps TRBD1 as D (5 bases). V shed 1 base and J shed 3 bases, with 16 bases lying between them. This CDR3 region has 17 residues. CDR1 and CDR2 (germline): KGHSH, LQKENI. Written as DNA, the CDR3 is TGTGCCAGCTCACCACAACGAGACAGCCGTTTTGGAAACACCATATATTTT. The encoded protein is CASSPQRDSRFGNTIYF. Together with reference TRBV18 and TRBJ1-3, the CDR3 gives the full variable domain: NAGVMQNPRHLVRRRGQEARLRCSPMKGHSHVYWYRQLPEEGLKFMVYLQKENIIDESGMPKERFSAEFPKEGPSILRIQQVVRGDSAAYFCASSPQRDSRFGNTIYFGEGSWLTVV.

The CDR3 spells CASSLGTGPYEQYF. The CDR3 nucleotides are TGTGCCAGCAGTCTTGGGACAGGGCCTTACGAGCAGTACTTC. The chain recombines TRBV28 with TRBJ2-7; TRBD1 matches at 9 bases. J lost 4 bases, V lost 5 bases, and 6 bases had no gene match. CDR1 is MDHEN and CDR2 is SYDVKM in the germline V gene. The CDR3 is made up of 14 amino acids.

This rearrangement joins TRBV10-3 to TRBJ2-6, with D possibly matching TRBD1 (6 bases). The CDR3 has 16 residues. Trimming pared 1 base from V and 4 bases from J, leaving 11 bases between. Germline CDR1 and CDR2: ENHRY and SYGVKD. The CDR3 coding sequence is TGTGCCATCAGTGAGTTGGGGGCCTGGGGGGCCAACGTCCTGACTTTC. Translation: CAISELGAWGANVLTF.

V and J are TRBV5-1 and TRBJ2-5; D remains ambiguous. The CDR3 consists of 13 residues. Trimming took 0 bases from V and 4 from J, leaving 7 bases between them. CDR1 is SGHRS, CDR2 YFSETQ, per germline. CDR3 protein: CASSLGLRETQYF. The DNA for the CDR3 is TGCGCCAGCAGCTTGGGTTTGCGAGAGACCCAGTACTTC.

The V and J genes are TRBV5-1 and TRBJ2-3, with unresolved D. V was pared by 3 bases and J by 0 bases, with 5 bases between. CDR3 length: 13 amino acids. Germline CDR1 and CDR2: SGHRS and YFSETQ. CDR3 protein: CASSSSSTDTQYF. The CDR3, as DNA: TGCGCCAGCAGCTCCTCTAGCACAGATACGCAGTATTTT.

The chain joins TRBV15 to TRBJ2-7; TRBD2 aligns across 15 bases. The germline CDR1 and CDR2 sequences are LNHNV and YYDKDF (reference sequence). This CDR3 region has 17 residues. V was clipped by 3 bases and J by 5 bases; unmatched bases: 8. The CDR3 DNA reads as TGTGCCACCAGCAGGGGACTAGCGGGAGGTAACGCCAACGAGCAGTACTTC. Translated, it gives CATSRGLAGGNANEQYF.

In the case of this clone: Other DNA sequences in this sample translate to the same CDR3. The chain employs TRBV19 and TRBJ1-2; 11 nucleotides match TRBD1. After removal of 6 bases from V and 5 bases from J, the junction contained 8 bases not matched to a gene. This CDR3 comprises 15 residues. Germline CDR1 LNHDA, CDR2 SQIVND (reference sequence). Here the CDR3 DNA reads TGTGCCAGTAGGACCGGACAGGGGGCGCATTATGGCTACACCTTC. Its translation is CASRTGQGAHYGYTF. The full variable domain, rest sourced from reference TRBV19 and TRBJ1-2, is DGGITQSPKYLFRKEGQNVTLSCEQNLNHDAMYWYRQDPGQGLRLIYYSQIVNDFQKGDIAEGYSVSREKKESFPLTVTSAQKNPTAFYLCASRTGQGAHYGYTFGSGTRLTVV.

The gene calls are TRBV12-3 or TRBV12-4 and TRBJ1-3; D remains ambiguous. The CDR3 has 13 amino acids. V lost 6 bases and J 0 bases, leaving 6 bases between the germline ends. CDR3 protein: CASRPSSGNTIYF. In nucleotides, the CDR3 is TGTGCCAGCAGACCGAGCTCTGGAAACACCATATATTTT.

The genes are TRBV29-1 and TRBJ1-6; a possible D gene is TRBD1 (6 bases). The CDR3 length is 13 residues. Germline values: CDR1 SQVTM, CDR2 ANQGSEA. The germline V and J ends were trimmed by 2 bases and 10 bases, with 12 bases remaining between them. In nucleotides, the CDR3 is TGCAGCGTTGAATCAACAGGGAAATCACCCCTCCACTTT. Its translation: CSVESTGKSPLHF.

This sequence joins TRBV6-5 and TRBJ1-6; weak D call: TRBD1 (5 bases). V was shortened by 6 bases and J by 3 bases, with 9 bases between the two germline ends. The CDR3 is made up of 14 amino acids. CDR1 and CDR2 (germline): MNHEY, SVGAGI. CDR3: CASSRDSYNSPLHF. CDR3 DNA sequence: TGTGCCAGCAGCCGCGACAGCTATAATTCACCCCTCCACTTT.

The V gene is TRBV27, the J gene TRBJ2-7; D is unclear. V dropped 1 base and J dropped 2 bases, with 18 bases sitting between them. The CDR3 totals 17 residues. The germline gives CDR1 MNHEY, CDR2 SMNVEV (reference sequence). CDR3 in amino acids: CASSLLRPRLQTYEQYF. Here the CDR3 DNA reads TGTGCCAGCAGTTTATTAAGGCCCAGGCTACAAACCTACGAGCAGTACTTC.

This sequence joins TRBV9 and TRBJ2-7; 7 bases agree with TRBD1. The CDR3 has 15 residues. Per the germline V gene, CDR1 is SGDLS and CDR2 is YYNGEE. J lost 0 bases, V lost 4 bases, and 7 bases had no gene match. The CDR3 protein is CASSPSGQVSYEQYF. The CDR3 nucleotides read TGTGCCAGCAGCCCCTCAGGACAGGTCTCCTACGAGCAGTACTTC.

This clone was observed a few times. The sample has other DNA sequences that encode this CDR3 too. J is TRBJ2-7 and V is TRBV12-3 or TRBV12-4; the match to TRBD1 covers 7 bases. V was clipped by 5 bases and J by 0 bases; unmatched bases: 1. The CDR3 runs to 13 residues. CDR3 amino acids: CASSRDSSYEQYF. As DNA, the CDR3 is TGTGCCAGCAGTCGGGACAGCTCCTACGAGCAGTACTTC.

This chain links TRBV15 with TRBJ2-5, with TRBD2 as a possible D gene (6 bases). Deletions cut 1 base from V and 5 bases from J, with 14 bases between. Germline CDR1 is LNHNV and CDR2 is YYDKDF (reference sequence). This CDR3 is built from 15 residues. CDR3 sequence reads: CATSRVRGLGETQYF. DNA for the CDR3: TGTGCCACCAGCAGAGTCCGGGGACTCGGGGAGACCCAGTACTTC. The variable domain in full, with the rest retrieved from reference TRBV15 and TRBJ2-5, is DAMVIQNPRYQVTQFGKPVTLSCSQTLNHNVMYWYQQKSSQAPKLLFHYYDKDFNNEADTPDNFQSRRPNTSFCFLDIRSPGLGDTAMYLCATSRVRGLGETQYFGPGTRLLVL.

The gene calls are TRBV6-6 and TRBJ1-5; TRBD1 agrees at 7 bases. The length of the CDR3 is 14 residues. CDR1 is MNHNY, CDR2 SVGAGI, per germline (reference sequence). V lost 6 bases to trimming and J lost 3 bases; unmatched junction nucleotides: 5. CDR3 sequence: CASSPTGNNQPQHF. CDR3 nucleotide sequence: TGTGCCAGCAGCCCGACAGGGAACAATCAGCCCCAGCATTTT.

The rearrangement uses TRBV6-2 or TRBV6-3 and TRBJ2-2; no reliable D call. Between the trimmed V and J ends, which lost 6 bases and 0 bases, there was a span of 8 bases. Germline lookup yields CDR1 MNHEY and CDR2 SVGEGT. This CDR3 contains 14 residues. The CDR3 is CASRPTTNTGELFF. CDR3 nucleotide sequence: TGTGCCAGCAGACCTACTACGAACACCGGGGAGCTGTTTTTT.

The V call is TRBV5-1, the J call TRBJ1-2; no definite D call. The CDR3 runs 12 residues. V was trimmed by 2 bases and J by 6 bases, leaving 8 bases between them. Germline V gene sequence: CDR1 SGHRS, CDR2 YFSETQ. The CDR3 DNA reads as TGCGCCAGCAGCTTCTTTTCGGATGGCTACACCTTC. Translated: CASSFFSDGYTF. Together with reference TRBV5-1 and TRBJ1-2, the CDR3 gives the full variable domain: KAGVTQTPRYLIKTRGQQVTLSCSPISGHRSVSWYQQTPGQGLQFLFEYFSETQRNKGNFPGRFSGRQFSNSRSEMNVSTLELGDSALYLCASSFFSDGYTFGSGTRLTVV.

V and J are TRBV7-3 and TRBJ2-5; 10 bases align to TRBD2. Germline V lookup: CDR1 SGHTA, CDR2 FQGTGA. Unmatched junction bases numbered 8, after V lost 2 bases and J lost 5 bases. The CDR3 contains 16 residues. The CDR3 here is CASSLGLAGVWETQYF. The CDR3 DNA sequence: TGTGCCAGCAGCTTAGGGCTAGCGGGGGTTTGGGAGACCCAGTACTTC. Drawing the rest from reference TRBV7-3 and TRBJ2-5, the complete variable domain is GAGVSQTPSNKVTEKGKYVELRCDPISGHTALYWYRQSLGQGPEFLIYFQGTGAADDSGLPNDRFFAVRPEGSVSTLKIQRTERGDSAVYLCASSLGLAGVWETQYFGPGTRLLVL.

The chain uses TRBV4-1 and TRBJ1-1; 9 nucleotides align to TRBD1. Trimming at V came to 4 bases and at J to 9 bases, leaving 15 bases not matched to a gene. The germline V gene has CDR1 MGHRA and CDR2 YSYEKL. The CDR3 runs to 16 residues. Written as DNA, the CDR3 is TGCGCCAGCAGCCTACCCTGGGGACAGGGACACCAAAAAGCTTTCTTT. Translating gives CASSLPWGQGHQKAFF.

This CDR3 reads CAWSVPNRANTEAFF. CDR3 in DNA: TGTGCCTGGAGTGTACCAAACAGGGCGAACACTGAAGCTTTCTTT. V and J are TRBV30 and TRBJ1-1; the D gene is possibly TRBD1 (6 bases). Germline lookup yields CDR1 GTSNPN and CDR2 SVGIG (reference sequence). The CDR3 contains 15 residues. V shed 0 bases and J shed 1 base, with 12 bases lying between them.

The V and J genes are TRBV6-2 or TRBV6-3 and TRBJ2-1; possibly TRBD1 for D (5 bases). Germline V gene data show CDR1 as MNHEY and CDR2 as SVGEGT. Trimming cost V 4 bases and J 8 bases, with 15 bases left between them. This CDR3 region has 14 residues. The CDR3 loop reads CASSFPGFLDEQFF. Here the CDR3 DNA reads TGTGCCAGCAGTTTTCCAGGGTTCTTGGATGAGCAGTTCTTC.

This clone was observed once. The chain is built from TRBV27 and TRBJ1-2, with D tentatively TRBD1 (5 bases). CDR1 is MNHEY, CDR2 SMNVEV, per germline (reference sequence). Trimming shortened V by 2 bases and J by 7 bases, and 11 bases separated the two germline ends. This CDR3 has 13 residues. The CDR3 DNA follows: TGTGCCAGCAGTTTACTGGGGGAGGGTGGCTACACCTTC. Translated, it gives CASSLLGEGGYTF.

The chain links TRBV6-1 to TRBJ2-3, with 13 bases aligning to TRBD2. This CDR3 is 16 amino acids long. Germline V lookup: CDR1 MNHNS, CDR2 SASEGT. V was clipped by 4 bases and J by 6 bases; unmatched bases: 7. In DNA, the CDR3 is TGTGCCAGCAGTGTCACTAGCGGGGGGGCCTTCGATACGCAGTATTTT. Protein product: CASSVTSGGAFDTQYF.

CDR3 DNA sequence: TGTGCCAGCAGCTGGACAGGGGGAAATCAGCCCCAGCATTTT. Protein sequence: CASSWTGGNQPQHF. The gene calls are TRBV5-6 and TRBJ1-5; 10 positions match TRBD1. The CDR3 totals 14 residues. The V gene end was trimmed by 3 bases and the J gene end by 4 bases; junction bases not matched to a gene: 1. CDR1 is SGHDT, CDR2 YYEEEE, per germline.

This sequence joins TRBV4-1 and TRBJ1-2; D may be TRBD1 (5 bases). The CDR3 covers 16 residues. From germline, CDR1 is MGHRA and CDR2 YSYEKL. V gave up 2 bases and J gave up 4 bases, with 17 bases separating them. CDR3 in amino acids: CASSQNMGGNIYGYTF. For the CDR3, the DNA is TGCGCCAGCAGCCAAAACATGGGGGGTAATATCTATGGCTACACCTTC.

This clone was observed a few times. This rearrangement joins TRBV7-9 to TRBJ2-1, with 12 bases that match TRBD1. The CDR3 covers 17 residues. Per germline, CDR1 SEHNR and CDR2 FQNEAQ (reference sequence). J gave up 9 bases and V 4 bases, and 13 bases lay outside the gene matches. CDR3: CASSSRGQGARGGEQFF. The CDR3 region has the DNA TGTGCCAGCAGCTCACGGGGACAGGGGGCGCGTGGTGGTGAGCAGTTCTTC.

The chain employs TRBV25-1 and TRBJ1-5; 7 nucleotides match TRBD1. V was clipped by 5 bases and J by 0 bases; unmatched bases: 13. The CDR3 is 18 amino acids. Germline CDR1 and CDR2: MGHDK and SYGVNS. As DNA, the CDR3 is TGTGCCAGCAGTCCGGAATCGGGACAGTATTTTAGCAATCAGCCCCAGCATTTT. Its translation: CASSPESGQYFSNQPQHF.

This CDR3 is CASEQGRSYNEQFF. The CDR3 DNA sequence: TGTGCCAGCGAACAGGGGCGCTCCTACAATGAGCAGTTCTTC. V and J are TRBV3-1 (or the pseudogene TRBV3-2) and TRBJ2-1; the match to TRBD1 covers 7 bases. The CDR3 covers 14 residues. Germline CDR1 LGHDT, CDR2 YNNKEL (reference sequence). With 8 bases clipped from V and 0 bases from J, the junction kept 4 bases outside the gene matches.

The chain recombines TRBV9 with TRBJ2-7; the D is unclear. Trimming pared 0 bases from V and 2 bases from J, leaving 12 bases between. This CDR3 has 15 amino acids. Germline V lookup: CDR1 SGDLS, CDR2 YYNGEE. The CDR3 reads CASSVEPTVTYEQYF. The DNA of the CDR3 is TGTGCCAGCAGCGTAGAGCCGACTGTCACCTACGAGCAGTACTTC.

The chain joins TRBV28 to TRBJ1-3, with 8 bases fitting TRBD1. CDR3 length: 16 residues. From germline, CDR1 is MDHEN and CDR2 SYDVKM. V was clipped by 2 bases and J by 0 bases; unmatched bases: 3. The chain's CDR3 is CASSLGQGVSGNTIYF. CDR3 in DNA: TGTGCCAGCAGTTTAGGACAGGGTGTCTCTGGAAACACCATATATTTT.

A few counts support this clone. This chain uses TRBV10-1 with TRBJ2-3; TRBD2 aligns across 8 bases. Germline V gene data show CDR1 as WNHNN and CDR2 as SYGVQD (reference sequence). V was pared by 6 bases and J by 0 bases, with 11 bases of the junction left unmatched. CDR3 size: 17 residues. The CDR3 reads CASSPFLAGSSTDTQYF. CDR3 bases: TGCGCCAGCAGCCCTTTCCTAGCGGGTTCTAGCACAGATACGCAGTATTTT.